The rows below give T cell receptor beta chains drawn from one sample of a study of graft-versus-host responses after intestinal transplantation. The table came from immunoSEQ multiplex PCR; TCRdb's copy has only in-frame clones and leaves some out. The sample includes about 50,000 clones, about nine tenths of them seen just once. No antigen is known for these receptors. The sample consisted of unstimulated CD4+ T cells sorted from spleen or lymph node cells, taken before transplant. The source is a human donor who was the organ donor for an intestinal transplant. The CDR3 runs from the conserved cysteine through the conserved F or W. The D gene is left open where the match is weak. Clone size is stated in some rows and not others, as once, few, many or a class when expanded.

TRBV6-9	TRBJ2-7	-	-	CASSWLGGFSYEQYF	TGTGCCAGCAGTTGGTTAGGGGGGTTCTCCTACGAGCAGTACTTC
TRBV18	TRBJ2-5	-	TRBD2	CASSPGLAEGQETQYF	TGTGCCAGCTCACCAGGACTAGCGGAGGGACAAGAGACCCAGTACTTC
TRBV5-1	TRBJ2-3	-	TRBD2	CASSLRTSVTDTQYF	TGCGCCAGCAGCTTGCGGACTAGCGTCACAGATACGCAGTATTTT
TRBV19	TRBJ2-1	-	-	CASTPAGSYNEQFF	TGTGCCAGTACCCCGGCGGGGTCCTACAATGAGCAGTTCTTC
TRBV6-5	TRBJ2-3	-	TRBD2	CASSLAGGLDTQYF	TGTGCCAGCAGTTTAGCGGGAGGGTTGGATACGCAGTATTTT
TRBV5-6	TRBJ2-1	-	TRBD1	CASSFGTGDNNEQFF	TGTGCCAGCAGCTTCGGGACAGGGGACAACAATGAGCAGTTCTTC
TRBV30	TRBJ2-7	once	-	CAAGDQNSYEQYF	TGTGCCGCCGGGGACCAAAACTCCTACGAGCAGTACTTC
TRBV28	TRBJ1-1	-	-	CASSLSGNPNTEAFF	TGTGCCAGCAGTTTATCTGGGAACCCGAACACTGAAGCTTTCTTT
TRBV28	TRBJ2-7	few	TRBD2	CASRKRENTYEQYF	TGTGCCAGCAGGAAGCGGGAGAACACCTACGAGCAGTACTTC
TRBV29-1	TRBJ2-7	-	TRBD1	CSAWGTGRYEQYF	TGCAGCGCCTGGGGGACAGGGCGCTACGAGCAGTACTTC
TRBV5-1	TRBJ1-3	once	-	CASTADTGNTIYF	TGCGCCAGCACCGCGGACACTGGAAACACCATATATTTT
TRBV14	TRBJ2-7	once	TRBD2	CASSPRWGAGGEQYF	TGTGCCAGCAGCCCACGATGGGGGGCGGGAGGGGAGCAGTACTTC
TRBV6-1	TRBJ1-5	-	-	CASSEDVGRYWPQHF	TGTGCCAGCAGTGAAGACGTAGGGCGATATTGGCCCCAGCATTTT
TRBV10-3	TRBJ2-6	once	-	CAISESRGEGANVLTF	TGTGCCATCAGTGAGTCAAGAGGGGAGGGGGCCAACGTCCTGACTTTC